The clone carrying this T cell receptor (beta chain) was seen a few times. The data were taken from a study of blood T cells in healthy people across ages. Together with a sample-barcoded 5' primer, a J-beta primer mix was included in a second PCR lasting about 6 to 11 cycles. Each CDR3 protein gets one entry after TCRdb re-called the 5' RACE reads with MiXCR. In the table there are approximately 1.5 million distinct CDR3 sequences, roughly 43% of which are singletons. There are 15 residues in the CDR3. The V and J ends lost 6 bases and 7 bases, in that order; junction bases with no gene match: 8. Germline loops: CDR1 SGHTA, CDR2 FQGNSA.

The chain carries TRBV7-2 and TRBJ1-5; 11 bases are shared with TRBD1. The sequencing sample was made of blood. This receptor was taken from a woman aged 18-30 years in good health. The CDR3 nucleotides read TGTGCCAGCAGAGAAGGACAGGGGGCGGGACAGCCCCAGCATTTT. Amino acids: CASREGQGAGQPQHF.